Sequencing of this TCR beta chain was carried out in a study of OX40 agonist ivuxolimab in advanced cancers. The protocol was immunoSEQ multiplex PCR, while the TCRdb copy is restricted to in-frame clones and leaves out a portion. This table has about 85,000 clones, 70% to 90% appearing once. Germline CDR1 KGHSH, CDR2 LQKENI. Trimming stripped 4 bases from V and 2 bases from J, with 15 bases between. The CDR3 totals 15 residues. Specimen: CD4+ or CD8+ T cells sorted from blood, collected in a trial of the OX40 agonist ivuxolimab. This chain links TRBV18 with TRBJ2-7; TRBD1 might be the D (5 bases). The origin of this receptor is an adult with an advanced solid tumor such as melanoma, head and neck, liver or kidney cancer. The DNA of the CDR3 is TGTGCCAGCTCACTCAGTAGGGGAAGCGCCTACGAGCAGTACTTC. Its translation is CASSLSRGSAYEQYF.